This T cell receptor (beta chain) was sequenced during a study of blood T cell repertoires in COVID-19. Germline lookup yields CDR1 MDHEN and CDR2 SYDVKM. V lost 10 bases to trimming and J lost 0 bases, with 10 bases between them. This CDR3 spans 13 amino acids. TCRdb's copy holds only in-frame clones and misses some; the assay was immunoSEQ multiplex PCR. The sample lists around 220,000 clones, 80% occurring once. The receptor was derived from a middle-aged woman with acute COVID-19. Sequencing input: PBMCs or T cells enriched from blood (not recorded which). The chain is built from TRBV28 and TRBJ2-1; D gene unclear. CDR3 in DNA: TGTGCCACTTCGTCAGACTCCTACAATGAGCAGTTCTTC. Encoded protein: CATSSDSYNEQFF. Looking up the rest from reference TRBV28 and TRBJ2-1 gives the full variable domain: DVKVTQSSRYLVKRTGEKVFLECVQDMDHENMFWYRQDPGLGLRLIYFSYDVKMKEKGDIPEGYSVSREKKERFSLILESASTNQTSMYLCATSSDSYNEQFFGPGTRLTVL.